The 6 T cell receptor beta chains given below trace back to one sample, sequenced in a study of regulatory T cells in long-lasting Graves disease. Libraries of TCR beta came from iRepertoire HTBI primers plus Arm-PCR of CDR3 regions. TCRdb re-derived calls from the multiplex PCR reads in MiXCR, one entry per CDR3 protein. In the table there are around 360,000 distinct CDR3 sequences, 15% to 20% of which are singletons. The time point denotes: newly diagnosed GD, antithyroid drugs for less than 3 months. From PBMCs, RNA was extracted and then used to make the TCR library. This same sample was also part of a study on T cells in Graves' hyperthyroidism and ophthalmopathy.

The input for sequencing was peripheral blood mononuclear cells (PBMCs), taken at new diagnosis, from a patient treated with antithyroid drugs. The receptors originated from a woman under 30 with Graves disease.

The sample holds many counts of this clonotype. The chain couples TRBV14 to TRBJ2-3; the D gene is possibly TRBD1 (5 bases). V shed 6 bases and J shed 2 bases, with 12 bases lying between them. Germline CDR1 SGHDN, CDR2 FVKESK. This CDR3 is built from 14 residues. CDR3 in amino acids: CASRSMGLTDTQYF. The CDR3 DNA reads TGTGCCAGCAGAAGCATGGGGCTCACAGATACGCAGTATTTT.

The rearrangement uses TRBV6-1 and TRBJ2-2; 10 positions match TRBD1. The CDR3 is 17 residues long. Trimming took 1 base from V and 3 from J; bases not matched to a gene: 5. In germline, CDR1 is MNHNS, CDR2 SASEGT. The CDR3 protein is CASSEVRQGADTGELFF. The CDR3 DNA is TGTGCCAGCAGTGAAGTCCGACAGGGGGCAGACACCGGGGAGCTGTTTTTT.

There are many counts of this clonotype. The chain couples TRBV5-1 to TRBJ2-7, with TRBD1 matching 7 bases. The CDR3 is 14 amino acids. Germline assignment: CDR1 SGHRS and CDR2 YFSETQ. The junction had 6 bases not matched to a gene; V was cut back by 4 bases and J by 2 bases. The DNA for the CDR3 is TGCGCCAGCAGCCCACAGGGGATCCCCTACGAGCAGTACTTC. The encoded protein is CASSPQGIPYEQYF.

Many counts were recorded for this clonotype. This chain uses TRBV5-1 with TRBJ2-1, with 9 bases lining up with TRBD1. Germline CDR1 SGHRS, CDR2 YFSETQ. J lost 10 bases, V lost 0 bases, and 8 bases had no gene match. The CDR3 extends over 15 amino acids. The CDR3 DNA follows: TGCGCCAGCAGCTTGGAGGACAGGGGAGTAGGGGAGCAGTTCTTC. This encodes CASSLEDRGVGEQFF.

The chain links TRBV7-9 to TRBJ2-5, with 9 nucleotides matching TRBD1. Germline CDR1 SEHNR, CDR2 FQNEAQ (reference sequence). CDR3 length equals 18 residues. After removal of 4 bases from V and 3 bases from J, the junction contained 15 bases not matched to a gene. The CDR3 DNA follows: TGTGCCAGCAGCTCTCCCGGGACAGGGAGCCGGCCGAAAGAGACCCAGTACTTC. It is translated as CASSSPGTGSRPKETQYF. The full variable domain, in which reference TRBV7-9 and TRBJ2-5 provide the parts outside the CDR3, is DTGVSQNPRHKITKRGQNVTFRCDPISEHNRLYWYRQTLGQGPEFLTYFQNEAQLEKSRLLSDRFSAERPKGSFSTLEIQRTEQGDSAMYLCASSSPGTGSRPKETQYFGPGTRLLVL.

CDR3 sequence reads: CASSSQGTSGDHNEQFF. In DNA form, the CDR3 reads TGCGCCAGCAGCAGCCAAGGGACTAGCGGAGATCACAATGAGCAGTTCTTC. The chain recombines TRBV5-1 with TRBJ2-1, with 11 bases fitting TRBD2. The CDR3 loop spans 17 amino acids. The germline V gene encodes CDR1 SGHRS and CDR2 YFSETQ. Germline trimming cut 4 bases from V and 5 bases from J; bases unmatched to any gene: 11. Based on the CDR3 plus reference TRBV5-1 and TRBJ2-1, the full variable domain is KAGVTQTPRYLIKTRGQQVTLSCSPISGHRSVSWYQQTPGQGLQFLFEYFSETQRNKGNFPGRFSGRQFSNSRSEMNVSTLELGDSALYLCASSSQGTSGDHNEQFFGPGTRLTVL.